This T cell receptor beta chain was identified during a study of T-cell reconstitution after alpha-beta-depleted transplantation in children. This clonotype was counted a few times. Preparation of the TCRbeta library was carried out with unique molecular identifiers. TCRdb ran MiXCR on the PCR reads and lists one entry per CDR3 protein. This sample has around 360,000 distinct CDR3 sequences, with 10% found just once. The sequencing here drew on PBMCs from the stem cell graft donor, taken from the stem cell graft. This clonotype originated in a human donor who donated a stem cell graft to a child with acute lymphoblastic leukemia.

CDR3 residues: CASSQRTSPDTQYF. The DNA of the CDR3 is TGCGCCAGCAGCCAACGGACTAGCCCAGATACGCAGTATTTT. The V and J genes are TRBV4-1 and TRBJ2-3, with TRBD2 matching over 8 bases. J lost 4 bases, V lost 2 bases, and 2 bases had no gene match. The CDR3 runs 14 residues. The V gene's germline CDR1 is MGHRA and CDR2 YSYEKL.